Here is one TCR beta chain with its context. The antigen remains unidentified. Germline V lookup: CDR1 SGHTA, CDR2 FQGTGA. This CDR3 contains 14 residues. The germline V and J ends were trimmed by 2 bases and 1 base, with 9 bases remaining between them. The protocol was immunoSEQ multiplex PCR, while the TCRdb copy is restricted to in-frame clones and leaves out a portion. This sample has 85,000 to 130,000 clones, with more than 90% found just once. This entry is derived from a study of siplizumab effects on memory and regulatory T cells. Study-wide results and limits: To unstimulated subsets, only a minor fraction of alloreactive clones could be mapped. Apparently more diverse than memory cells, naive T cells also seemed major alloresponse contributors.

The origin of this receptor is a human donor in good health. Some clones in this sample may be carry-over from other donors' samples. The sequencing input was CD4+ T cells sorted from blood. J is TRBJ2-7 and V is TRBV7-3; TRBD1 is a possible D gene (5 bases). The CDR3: CASSLFPGSYEQYF. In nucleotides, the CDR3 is TGTGCCAGCAGCTTATTCCCAGGGTCCTACGAGCAGTACTTC.